This T cell receptor beta chain was documented in a study of Ad26.COV2.S vaccination and SARS-CoV-2 variants. Overall study context: Ad26.COV2.S was injected intramuscularly once or twice, 56 days apart.

A note on this clone: The antigen remains undetermined.

Clones were sequenced by immunoSEQ multiplex PCR, and TCRdb holds only the in-frame ones, with some missing. This table has some 640,000 clones, approximately 88% appearing once. Findings and limits, study-wide: Total T cell responses, in the TCR breadth and depth analyses, may have been underestimated. Vaccinated individuals (as opposed to placebo recipients) had higher spike-specific TCR breadth.

Treatment in this sample: 19 received Ad26.COV2.S at low or high dose, single or two shots; about 5 received placebo; per-sample allocation not given. Samples were taken on day 63 after the first vaccine or placebo injection. V was pared by 4 bases and J by 4 bases, with 13 bases between. CDR3 length equals 15 residues. Germline CDR1 is LGHNA and CDR2 is YSLEER. Sequenced here: peripheral blood, sampled in a trial of Ad26.COV2.S vaccine versus placebo. This chain links TRBV4-3 with TRBJ2-2, with D unresolved. The sequence derives from a person aged 18-60 years who received the Ad26.COV2.S COVID-19 vaccine or a placebo. CDR3 in amino acids: CASSRGRVGTGELFF. CDR3 DNA sequence: TGCGCCAGCAGCCGTGGTAGGGTGGGCACCGGGGAGCTGTTTTTT.